The source of this T cell receptor beta chain is a study of human T cells and chemical hapten exposure. Comments on this clonotype: Antigen unknown.

This CDR3 spans 15 amino acids. CDR1 LGHDT and CDR2 YNNKEL come from the germline V gene (reference sequence). Trimming pared 0 bases from V and 2 bases from J, leaving 10 bases between. General study results and limits: Among expanded TCRs, significantly more large CDR3 similarity clusters formed than among controls. Patch test score rose with PT1 expanded TCRs, significant at 8, 16, 32, not 4.

Documented time point: pre-sensitization, week 0. The treatment was: therapeutic diphenylcyclopropenone sensitization with weekly scalp DPC. Samples of blood were obtained prior to the application of each patch test. Total RNA came from unfractionated whole blood. TCRdb passed the RACE reads through MiXCR, listing each CDR3 protein once. The repertoire includes approximately 180,000 distinct CDR3 sequences, just under 30% of them detected once, and just under 3% sits in the top ten. The sample was whole blood, taken in connection with sensitization to the hapten diphenylcyclopropenone (DPC). The chain combines TRBV3-1 with TRBJ2-5, with unresolved D. The sequence derives from a woman in her twenties or thirties with alopecia areata. Some clones in this sample may be carry-over from other donors' samples. The CDR3 sequence is CASSQDLVRQETQYF. The DNA for the CDR3 is TGTGCCAGCAGCCAAGACCTCGTTAGACAAGAGACCCAGTACTTC.